Listed below are T cell receptor beta chains from one sample, sequenced in a study of cytomegalovirus exposure and HLA in healthy donors. TCRdb's table, derived via immunoSEQ multiplex PCR, lists solely in-frame clones and lacks some. Of around 230,000 clones listed, about four fifths are singletons. The sample consisted of PBMCs. The receptors originated from a man in his forties in good health and CMV-seropositive. Both conserved end residues are part of each CDR3. The order of the fields is J gene, V gene, CDR3 protein.

j_call: TRBJ1-1
v_call: TRBV10-3
cdr3_aa: CAISDPTGGPPEAFF

j_call: TRBJ1-2
v_call: TRBV11-2
cdr3_aa: CASSLSGDGYTF

j_call: TRBJ2-3
v_call: TRBV19
cdr3_aa: CASSNFLAGTTDTQYF

j_call: TRBJ1-1
v_call: TRBV2
cdr3_aa: CASTRQGSTEAFF

j_call: TRBJ1-1
v_call: TRBV5-1
cdr3_aa: CASHQTGLNTEAFF

j_call: TRBJ1-2
v_call: TRBV2
cdr3_aa: CASRTNTGGFYGYTF

j_call: TRBJ1-5
v_call: TRBV6-5
cdr3_aa: CASSGQGYQPQHF

j_call: TRBJ2-3
v_call: TRBV20-1
cdr3_aa: CSARDADTQYF

j_call: TRBJ2-3
v_call: TRBV7-3
cdr3_aa: CASSLYGGSGTDTQYF

j_call: TRBJ2-6
v_call: TRBV5-1
cdr3_aa: CASSLAGSGANVLTF

j_call: TRBJ1-2
v_call: TRBV9
cdr3_aa: CASSPGQSYGYTF

j_call: TRBJ2-1
v_call: TRBV27
cdr3_aa: CASSSPGTGSRGEQFF

j_call: TRBJ1-1
v_call: TRBV30
cdr3_aa: CAWSHRTEAFF

j_call: TRBJ1-1
v_call: TRBV25-1
cdr3_aa: CASSEGTVNTEAFF

j_call: TRBJ2-3
v_call: TRBV9
cdr3_aa: CASSALPGLGADTQYF

j_call: TRBJ2-7
v_call: TRBV5-1
cdr3_aa: CASSTGTGGYEQYF

j_call: TRBJ2-5
v_call: TRBV5-4
cdr3_aa: CASSLEARFRETQYF

j_call: TRBJ1-2
v_call: TRBV19
cdr3_aa: CASTNRGRNYGYTF

j_call: TRBJ2-3
v_call: TRBV18
cdr3_aa: CASSPQPLAGTDTQYF

j_call: TRBJ1-1
v_call: TRBV18
cdr3_aa: CASSSQGEAFF

j_call: TRBJ2-2
v_call: TRBV9
cdr3_aa: CASSVGSARVTGELFF

j_call: TRBJ2-3
v_call: TRBV28
cdr3_aa: CASSLDRGMTDTQYF

j_call: TRBJ1-5
v_call: TRBV7-9
cdr3_aa: CASSRDNQPQHF

j_call: TRBJ1-1
v_call: TRBV14
cdr3_aa: CASSPRGRTANTEAFF

j_call: TRBJ2-1
v_call: TRBV7-3
cdr3_aa: CASSPMPGLAVFF

j_call: TRBJ2-1
v_call: TRBV9
cdr3_aa: CASSVDSRGGSNEQFF

j_call: TRBJ2-1
v_call: TRBV7-9
cdr3_aa: CASSRVRDGEQFF

j_call: TRBJ2-3
v_call: TRBV6-6
cdr3_aa: CASSSIAGVTDTQYF

j_call: TRBJ1-1
v_call: TRBV11-1
cdr3_aa: CASSLVPGTNTEAFF

j_call: TRBJ1-2
v_call: TRBV4-1
cdr3_aa: CASSLERGTGGRGYTF

j_call: TRBJ2-1
v_call: TRBV6-1
cdr3_aa: CASRRPGLAYNEQFF

j_call: TRBJ2-7
v_call: TRBV9
cdr3_aa: CASSVGAGGPREQYF

j_call: TRBJ2-1
v_call: TRBV7-9
cdr3_aa: CASSAGGTSGTGDEQFF

j_call: TRBJ1-1
v_call: TRBV6-1
cdr3_aa: CASSDRGQVNTEAFF

j_call: TRBJ2-1
v_call: TRBV19
cdr3_aa: CASGQREGGYNEQFF

j_call: TRBJ1-2
v_call: TRBV29-1
cdr3_aa: CSARTGDGYTF

j_call: TRBJ2-1
v_call: TRBV6-1
cdr3_aa: CASSVVANEQFF

j_call: TRBJ2-5
v_call: TRBV6-5
cdr3_aa: CASGQPRYQETQYF

j_call: TRBJ2-2
v_call: TRBV5-1
cdr3_aa: CASSLGETIAAGELFF

j_call: TRBJ2-7
v_call: TRBV7-9
cdr3_aa: CASSHAQAHSYEQYF

j_call: TRBJ2-5
v_call: TRBV4-1
cdr3_aa: CASASGKETQYF

j_call: TRBJ2-7
v_call: TRBV7-9
cdr3_aa: CASSLGTGSSYEQYF

j_call: TRBJ2-4
v_call: TRBV7-3
cdr3_aa: CASSLFGTGFWGAKNIQYF

j_call: TRBJ1-1
v_call: TRBV19
cdr3_aa: CASSIVGARTEAFF

j_call: TRBJ2-1
v_call: TRBV2
cdr3_aa: CASRPGQALSEQFF